The 21 T cell receptor beta chains reported below all come from one sample, sequenced in a study of blood T cell repertoires in COVID-19. Measured with immunoSEQ multiplex PCR; TCRdb has only the in-frame clones, and not every one. Here the sample spans roughly 150,000 clones, approximately 82% being singletons. Sequencing used peripheral blood. The receptors were gathered from a woman aged 70-85 years who had recovered from COVID-19.

The chain joins TRBV27 to TRBJ1-1; 8 nucleotides align to TRBD1. The CDR3 covers 13 residues. Germline V gene sequence: CDR1 MNHEY, CDR2 SMNVEV (reference sequence). V gave up 5 bases and J gave up 6 bases; unmatched junction bases: 5. CDR3 residues: CASSDRGWAEAFF. In nucleotides, the CDR3 is TGTGCCAGCAGTGACAGGGGCTGGGCTGAAGCTTTCTTT.

This sequence joins TRBV12-3 or TRBV12-4 and TRBJ1-2, with 8 bases aligning to TRBD1. V trimming: 5 bases; J trimming: 5 bases; junction bases outside the gene matches: 4. There are 13 residues in the CDR3. This chain's CDR3 is CASSGQGAYGYTF. The CDR3 region has the DNA TGTGCCAGCAGTGGACAGGGCGCGTATGGCTACACCTTC.

The chain links TRBV27 to TRBJ2-7; D is perhaps TRBD2 (6 bases). CDR1 is MNHEY and CDR2 is SMNVEV in the germline V gene (reference sequence). CDR3 length: 15 residues. Trimming took off 5 bases at V and 2 bases at J, with 16 bases between the two ends. This CDR3 is CASSPRDSPTYEQYF. DNA of the CDR3: TGTGCCAGCAGTCCGCGGGACTCCCCGACCTACGAGCAGTACTTC.

The chain has TRBV15 and TRBJ2-2; D ambiguous. Germline V gene lookup returns CDR1 LNHNV and CDR2 YYDKDF (reference sequence). V lost 1 base to trimming and J lost 3 bases, with 9 bases between them. The CDR3 spans 15 residues. The DNA of the CDR3 is TGTGCCACCAGCAGAGGCCTCCGGGACACCGGGGAGCTGTTTTTT. Amino acids: CATSRGLRDTGELFF.

The chain couples TRBV5-1 to TRBJ2-2; weak D call: TRBD2 (6 bases). The CDR3 spans 14 residues. The germline CDR1 and CDR2 sequences are SGHRS and YFSETQ. V lost 7 bases, J lost 6 bases, and 16 bases lay in between. CDR3 region: CASGVTSSSGELFF. The DNA for the CDR3 is TGCGCCAGCGGGGTGACTAGTTCGTCCGGGGAGCTGTTTTTT.

V is TRBV4-1 and J is TRBJ1-4; no reliable D call. The CDR3 is made up of 14 amino acids. Trimming left V 5 bases short and J 7 bases short, with 14 bases between. The germline V gene has CDR1 MGHRA and CDR2 YSYEKL. The CDR3 nucleotides read TGCGCCAGCAGCAAACTCGAGGCGGGTGAAAAACTGTTTTTT. This sequence encodes CASSKLEAGEKLFF.

The V gene is TRBV2, the J gene TRBJ2-5; D is uncertain. V was cut by 6 bases and J by 3 bases, with 5 bases left in between. Germline CDR1 is SNHLY and CDR2 is FYNNEI. This CDR3 is built from 11 residues. The CDR3 coding sequence is TGTGCCAGCAGGGCCGAAGAGACCCAGTACTTC. This codes for CASRAEETQYF.

This clone showed up just once. The chain employs TRBV29-1 and TRBJ1-2; D is possibly TRBD1 (5 bases). Germline loops: CDR1 SQVTM, CDR2 ANQGSEA. The V end was cut by 7 bases, the J end by 2 bases, with 11 bases between. This CDR3 region has 12 residues. CDR3 in amino acids: CSGGDPNYGYTF. The CDR3 DNA sequence: TGCAGCGGCGGGGACCCCAACTATGGCTACACCTTC. Together with reference TRBV29-1 and TRBJ1-2, the CDR3 gives the full variable domain: SAVISQKPSRDICQRGTSLTIQCQVDSQVTMMFWYRQQPGQSLTLIATANQGSEATYESGFVIDKFPISRPNLTFSTLTVSNMSPEDSSIYLCSGGDPNYGYTFGSGTRLTVV.

This chain joins TRBV9 and TRBJ2-1; the match to TRBD2 covers 7 bases. Trimming cost V 4 bases and J 3 bases; bases outside gene matches: 7. Germline CDR1 and CDR2: SGDLS and YYNGEE. The CDR3 spans 15 residues. The CDR3 DNA reads TGTGCCAGCAGCCAAGCGGGGACCGTCTACAATGAGCAGTTCTTC. This gives the protein CASSQAGTVYNEQFF.

This chain connects TRBV5-1 to TRBJ2-1, with 10 bases that match TRBD2. Germline CDR1 SGHRS, CDR2 YFSETQ. The V and J ends lost 4 bases and 4 bases, in that order; junction bases with no gene match: 8. The CDR3 totals 16 residues. CDR3 sequence reads: CASSLGSGGAYNEQFF. For the CDR3, the DNA is TGCGCCAGCAGCCTTGGAAGCGGGGGGGCATACAATGAGCAGTTCTTC.

This clone has a handful of counts. The gene calls are TRBV25-1 and TRBJ2-2, with 7 bases that match TRBD2. CDR3 length: 15 amino acids. The V gene's germline CDR1 is MGHDK and CDR2 SYGVNS. The ends lost 5 bases at V and 4 bases at J; junction bases unmatched: 7. CDR3 residues: CASSPGSGFTGELFF. CDR3 DNA: TGTGCCAGCAGTCCCGGTAGCGGGTTCACCGGGGAGCTGTTTTTT.

This clone has just one count. This chain uses TRBV5-4 with TRBJ1-4; D is uncertain. Trimming took 2 bases from V and 0 from J, leaving 8 bases between them. CDR3 length: 15 amino acids. Germline V gene data show CDR1 as SGHNT and CDR2 as YYREEE (reference sequence). CDR3 amino acids: CASSFDTSTNEKLFF. The CDR3 nucleotides are TGTGCCAGCAGCTTCGACACCTCAACTAATGAAAAACTGTTTTTT. The variable domain in full, completed from reference TRBV5-4 and TRBJ1-4, reads ETGVTQSPTHLIKTRGQQVTLRCSSQSGHNTVSWYQQALGQGPQFIFQYYREEENGRGNFPPRFSGLQFPNYSSELNVNALELDDSALYLCASSFDTSTNEKLFFGSGTQLSVL.

This chain joins TRBV2 and TRBJ1-6; D call uncertain. Germline CDR1 is SNHLY and CDR2 is FYNNEI. The CDR3 runs to 15 residues. V was shortened by 7 bases and J by 0 bases, with 10 bases between the two germline ends. The CDR3 loop is CASTGSGSYNSPLHF. In DNA form, the CDR3 reads TGTGCCAGCACCGGGTCTGGCTCCTATAATTCACCCCTCCACTTT.

This clone was seen more than once but under ten times. This sequence joins TRBV5-4 and TRBJ2-5; TRBD1 agrees at 7 bases. Germline V gene lookup returns CDR1 SGHNT and CDR2 YYREEE (reference sequence). With V trimmed by 4 bases and J by 2 bases, 11 bases remained unmatched. The CDR3 has 16 residues. CDR3 in amino acids: CASSGLRQGLQETQYF. In DNA form, the CDR3 reads TGTGCCAGCAGCGGGTTACGACAGGGCTTACAAGAGACCCAGTACTTC.

This clone was seen more than once but under ten times. The chain links TRBV9 to TRBJ1-1, with D possibly matching TRBD1 (5 bases). Germline V CDR1 and CDR2: SGDLS, YYNGEE. Between the trimmed V and J ends, which lost 4 bases and 1 base, there was a span of 14 bases. The CDR3 is 15 amino acids. The chain's CDR3 is CASSPLGQSNTEAFF. In DNA, the CDR3 is TGTGCCAGCAGCCCATTGGGGCAGTCGAACACTGAAGCTTTCTTT.

The CDR3: CAWKGTGTGGRALHF. DNA for the CDR3: TGTGCCTGGAAGGGAACAGGGACAGGGGGCAGGGCCCTCCACTTT. The chain is built from TRBV30 and TRBJ1-6, with 12 bases identical to TRBD1. V lost 4 bases and J lost 14; bases outside the gene matches: 12. From germline, CDR1 is GTSNPN and CDR2 SVGIG (reference sequence). The CDR3 is made up of 15 amino acids.

CDR3 region: CASSEPSREQYF. The CDR3 nucleotides are TGTGCCAGCAGTGAACCCTCGAGGGAGCAGTACTTC. The chain is built from TRBV25-1 and TRBJ2-7; no clear D. CDR3 length: 12 amino acids. V lost 2 bases and J 7 bases, leaving 9 bases between the germline ends. Germline V lookup: CDR1 MGHDK, CDR2 SYGVNS.

In nucleotides, the CDR3 is TGTGCCAGCAGCACCCGACTAGCGGGTATCCCCAATGAGCAGTTCTTC. This translates into CASSTRLAGIPNEQFF. The chain joins TRBV7-2 to TRBJ2-1; 10 positions match TRBD2. The trim removed 5 bases at V and 6 bases at J, leaving 10 bases unmatched. Germline lookup yields CDR1 SGHTA and CDR2 FQGNSA. This CDR3 is 16 amino acids long.

The chain couples TRBV3-1 (or the pseudogene TRBV3-2) to TRBJ1-2, with 7 nucleotides matching TRBD1. Trimming cost V 3 bases and J 10 bases; bases outside gene matches: 5. This CDR3 has 12 amino acids. In germline, CDR1 is LGHDT, CDR2 YNNKEL (reference sequence). The CDR3 sequence: CASSHYRGDYTF. The CDR3 nucleotides are TGTGCCAGCAGCCACTACAGGGGTGACTACACCTTC.

The chain employs TRBV18 and TRBJ1-2; perhaps TRBD1 as D (6 bases). Germline lookup yields CDR1 KGHSH and CDR2 LQKENI. The CDR3 extends over 14 amino acids. The V and J ends lost 3 bases and 4 bases respectively, with 12 bases between them. CDR3 sequence: CASSPKQGSYGYTF. For the CDR3, the DNA is TGTGCCAGCTCACCCAAACAGGGCTCCTATGGCTACACCTTC.

This clone has only one observation. This sequence joins TRBV2 and TRBJ1-1; D is uncertain. The CDR3 totals 13 residues. Per the germline V gene, CDR1 is SNHLY and CDR2 is FYNNEI. V was cut by 7 bases and J by 0 bases, with 9 bases left in between. CDR3 bases: TGTGCCAGCATTCCTGACATGAACACTGAAGCTTTCTTT. This translates into CASIPDMNTEAFF.